Shown below are 9 T cell receptor beta chains from a single sample sequenced in a study of blood T cells in healthy people across ages. A second PCR of 7 to 11 cycles used a sample-barcoded 5' primer and a J-beta primer mix. Using its own MiXCR run on the 5' RACE reads, TCRdb lists one record per CDR3 protein. Here the sample spans 450,000 to 700,000 distinct CDR3 sequences, roughly a quarter being singletons. Material for sequencing was blood. These receptors were obtained from a woman in her seventies in good health.

A few counts support this clonotype. The genes are TRBV7-2 and TRBJ1-5, with D unresolved. Germline CDR1 reads SGHTA; CDR2 reads FQGNSA. The CDR3 sequence is 12 residues long. Between the trimmed V and J ends, which lost 2 bases and 6 bases, there was a span of 5 bases. The CDR3 region is CASSLMGQPQHF. For the CDR3, the DNA is TGTGCCAGCAGCTTAATGGGTCAGCCCCAGCATTTT.

The V gene is TRBV19, the J gene TRBJ2-2, with TRBD2 identical over 7 bases. V gave up 0 bases and J gave up 4 bases; unmatched junction bases: 5. The germline gives CDR1 LNHDA, CDR2 SQIVND (reference sequence). This CDR3 spans 16 amino acids. For the CDR3, the DNA is TGTGCCAGTAGTATAGATCGCGGGAGCGGCACCGGGGAGCTGTTTTTT. The encoded protein is CASSIDRGSGTGELFF.

This sequence joins TRBV7-9 and TRBJ1-2, with 8 bases that match TRBD1. The V gene's germline CDR1 is SEHNR and CDR2 FQNEAQ (reference sequence). V shed 2 bases, J shed 7 bases, and the junction held 6 bases outside the gene matches. The CDR3 loop spans 14 amino acids. The CDR3 protein is CASSLSDRGSGYTF. The CDR3 coding sequence is TGTGCCAGCAGCTTATCCGACAGGGGATCTGGCTACACCTTC. The full variable domain, its missing parts supplied by reference TRBV7-9 and TRBJ1-2, is DTGVSQNPRHKITKRGQNVTFRCDPISEHNRLYWYRQTLGQGPEFLTYFQNEAQLEKSRLLSDRFSAERPKGSFSTLEIQRTEQGDSAMYLCASSLSDRGSGYTFGSGTRLTVV.

The chain is built from TRBV18 and TRBJ2-7; D unclear. Germline V gene sequence: CDR1 KGHSH, CDR2 LQKENI. The CDR3 loop spans 14 amino acids. The V end lost 4 bases, the J end lost 1 base, and 11 bases lay between the germline ends. The CDR3, as DNA: TGTGCCAGCTCACTTTATGCGGATTCCTACGAGCAGTACTTC. This encodes CASSLYADSYEQYF. The full variable domain, with the rest looked up from reference TRBV18 and TRBJ2-7, is NAGVMQNPRHLVRRRGQEARLRCSPMKGHSHVYWYRQLPEEGLKFMVYLQKENIIDESGMPKERFSAEFPKEGPSILRIQQVVRGDSAAYFCASSLYADSYEQYFGPGTRLTVT.

This rearrangement joins TRBV12-5 to TRBJ2-3; 9 bases match TRBD2. The J segment lost 5 bases and the V segment lost 6 bases, leaving 12 bases of the junction unmatched. Per the germline V gene, CDR1 is LGHNT and CDR2 is FRNRAP. The CDR3 totals 16 residues. For the CDR3, the DNA is TGTGCTAGTGGGCCCGCCGGCGGGGGGGCCAAAGATACGCAGTATTTT. This translates into CASGPAGGGAKDTQYF.

CDR3 loop: CSARDLASGGIETQYF. The CDR3 bases are TGCAGTGCTAGAGATTTGGCTAGCGGGGGTATCGAGACCCAGTACTTC. The rearrangement links TRBV20-1 to TRBJ2-5, with TRBD2 identical over 10 bases. Per germline, CDR1 DFQATT and CDR2 SNEGSKA (reference sequence). CDR3 length: 16 amino acids. J was trimmed by 5 bases and V by 0 bases; bases with no gene match: 9.

The chain couples TRBV7-2 to TRBJ2-3, with D possibly matching TRBD2 (6 bases). Trimming shortened V by 4 bases and J by 5 bases, and 19 bases separated the two germline ends. Germline V gives CDR1 SGHTA, CDR2 FQGNSA. There are 16 residues in the CDR3. The CDR3 reads CASSSNGGPLGDTQYF. The CDR3 region has the DNA TGTGCCAGCAGCTCGAACGGGGGACCCCTCGGAGATACGCAGTATTTT.

This clonotype has only a few counts. The chain carries TRBV4-3 and TRBJ2-5; TRBD1 aligns across 8 bases. The J call may be incorrect, as the DNA end agrees better with TRBJ2-7. Germline V CDR1 and CDR2: LGHNA, YSLEER. The CDR3 length is 14 residues. CDR3 bases: TGCGCCAGCAGCCCAAGACAGGGGTTCTACGAGCAGTACTTC. This codes for CASSPRQGFYEQYF.

This clonotype occurred a few times. This chain connects TRBV7-9 to TRBJ2-1; 10 positions agree with TRBD2. CDR1 is SEHNR, CDR2 FQNEAQ, per germline (reference sequence). V gave up 8 bases and J gave up 4 bases; unmatched junction bases: 14. CDR3 length: 17 amino acids. The CDR3 protein is CASLRGYLAGGYNEQFF. In DNA form, the CDR3 reads TGTGCCAGCCTTCGCGGCTATTTAGCGGGGGGTTACAATGAGCAGTTCTTC.